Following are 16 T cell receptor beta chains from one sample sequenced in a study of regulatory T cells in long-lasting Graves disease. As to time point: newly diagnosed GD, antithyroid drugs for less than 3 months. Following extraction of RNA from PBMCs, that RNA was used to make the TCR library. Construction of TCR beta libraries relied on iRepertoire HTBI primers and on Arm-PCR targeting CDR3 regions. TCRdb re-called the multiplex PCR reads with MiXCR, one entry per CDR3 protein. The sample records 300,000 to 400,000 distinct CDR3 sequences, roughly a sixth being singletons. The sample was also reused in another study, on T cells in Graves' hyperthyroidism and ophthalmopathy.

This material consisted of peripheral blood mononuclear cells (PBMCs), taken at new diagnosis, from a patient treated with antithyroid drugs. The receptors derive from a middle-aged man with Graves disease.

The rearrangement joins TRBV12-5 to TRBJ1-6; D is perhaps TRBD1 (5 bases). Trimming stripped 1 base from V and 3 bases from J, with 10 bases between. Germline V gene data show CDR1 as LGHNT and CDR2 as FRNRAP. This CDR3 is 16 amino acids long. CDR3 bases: TGTGCTAGTGGTTTGGCCAGGGACCTCTATAATTCACCCCTCCACTTT. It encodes CASGLARDLYNSPLHF.

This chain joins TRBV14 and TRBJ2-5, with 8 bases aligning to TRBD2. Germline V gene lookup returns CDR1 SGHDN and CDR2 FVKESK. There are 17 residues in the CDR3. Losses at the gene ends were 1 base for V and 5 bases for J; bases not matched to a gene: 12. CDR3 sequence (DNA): TGTGCCAGCAGCCAAGCCATGGGTAGCGGGGCCCCCGAGACCCAGTACTTC. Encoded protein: CASSQAMGSGAPETQYF.

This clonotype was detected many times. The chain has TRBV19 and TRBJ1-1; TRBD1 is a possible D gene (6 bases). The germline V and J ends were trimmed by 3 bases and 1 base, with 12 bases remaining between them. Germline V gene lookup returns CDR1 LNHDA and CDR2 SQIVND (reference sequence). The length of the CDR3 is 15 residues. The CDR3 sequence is CASSILGQGNTEAFF. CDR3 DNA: TGTGCCAGTAGTATTTTGGGACAAGGGAACACTGAAGCTTTCTTT.

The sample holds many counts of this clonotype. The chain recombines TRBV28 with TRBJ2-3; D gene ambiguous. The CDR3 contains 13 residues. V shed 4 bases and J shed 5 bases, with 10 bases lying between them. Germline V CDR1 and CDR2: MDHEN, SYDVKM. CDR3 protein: CASSYVSGDTQYF. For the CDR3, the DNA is TGTGCCAGCAGTTATGTGTCGGGAGATACGCAGTATTTT.

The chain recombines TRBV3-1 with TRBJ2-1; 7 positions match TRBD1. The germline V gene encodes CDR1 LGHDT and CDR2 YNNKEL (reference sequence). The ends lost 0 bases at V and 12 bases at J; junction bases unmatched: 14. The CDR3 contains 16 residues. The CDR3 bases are TGTGCCAGCAGCCAAGATCGGAGACAGGGCCACAATTGGCAGTTCTTC. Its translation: CASSQDRRQGHNWQFF.

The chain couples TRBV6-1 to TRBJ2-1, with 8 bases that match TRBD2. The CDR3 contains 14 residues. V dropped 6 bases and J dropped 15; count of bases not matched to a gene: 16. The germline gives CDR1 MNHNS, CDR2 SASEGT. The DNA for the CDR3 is TGTGCCAGCAGCGCACTTTCGGGGGGGCCCGGCGGGTTCTTC. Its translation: CASSALSGGPGGFF.

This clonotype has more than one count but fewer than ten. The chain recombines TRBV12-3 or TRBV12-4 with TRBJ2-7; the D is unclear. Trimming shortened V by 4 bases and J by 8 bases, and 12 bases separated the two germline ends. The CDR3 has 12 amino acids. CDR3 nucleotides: TGTGCCAGCAGTTCCGATGCGTCCAAGCAGTACTTC. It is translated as CASSSDASKQYF.

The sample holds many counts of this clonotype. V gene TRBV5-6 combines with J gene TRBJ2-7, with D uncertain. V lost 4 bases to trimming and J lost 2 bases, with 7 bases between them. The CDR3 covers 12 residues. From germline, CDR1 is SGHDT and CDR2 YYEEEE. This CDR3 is CASSASPYEQYF. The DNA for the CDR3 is TGTGCCAGCAGCGCCAGTCCCTACGAGCAGTACTTC.

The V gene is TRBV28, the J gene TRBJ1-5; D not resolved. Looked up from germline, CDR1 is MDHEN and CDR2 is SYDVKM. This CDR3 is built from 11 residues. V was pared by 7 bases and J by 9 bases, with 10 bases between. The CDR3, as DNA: TGTGCCAGCACCTCTCGTGGGCCCCAGCATTTT. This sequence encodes CASTSRGPQHF.

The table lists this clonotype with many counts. CDR3 amino acids: CASRRHRTNYGYTF. The DNA of the CDR3 is TGTGCCAGCAGACGGCACAGGACTAACTATGGCTACACCTTC. This chain uses TRBV12-3 or TRBV12-4 with TRBJ1-2, with a possible D match to TRBD1 (5 bases). Trimming removed 6 bases from V and 0 bases from J, with 11 bases in between. The CDR3 is made up of 14 amino acids.

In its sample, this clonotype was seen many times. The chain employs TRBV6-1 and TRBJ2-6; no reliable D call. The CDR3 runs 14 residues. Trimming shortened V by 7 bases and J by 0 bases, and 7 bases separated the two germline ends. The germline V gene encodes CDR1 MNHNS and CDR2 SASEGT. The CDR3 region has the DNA TGTGCCAGCAAGGTATACTCTGGGGCCAACGTCCTGACTTTC. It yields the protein CASKVYSGANVLTF.

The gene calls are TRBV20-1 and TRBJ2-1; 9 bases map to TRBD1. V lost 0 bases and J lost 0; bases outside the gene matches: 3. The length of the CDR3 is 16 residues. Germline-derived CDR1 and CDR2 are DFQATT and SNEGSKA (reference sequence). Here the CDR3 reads CSAREDRGSSYNEQFF. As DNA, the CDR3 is TGCAGTGCTAGAGAAGACAGGGGGAGCTCCTACAATGAGCAGTTCTTC.

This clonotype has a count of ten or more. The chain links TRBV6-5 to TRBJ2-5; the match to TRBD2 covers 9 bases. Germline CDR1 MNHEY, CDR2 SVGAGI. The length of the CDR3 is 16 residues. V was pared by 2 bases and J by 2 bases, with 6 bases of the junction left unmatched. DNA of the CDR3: TGTGCCAGCAGTTACGGTTTTGCGGGGGGGCAAGAGACCCAGTACTTC. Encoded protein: CASSYGFAGGQETQYF.

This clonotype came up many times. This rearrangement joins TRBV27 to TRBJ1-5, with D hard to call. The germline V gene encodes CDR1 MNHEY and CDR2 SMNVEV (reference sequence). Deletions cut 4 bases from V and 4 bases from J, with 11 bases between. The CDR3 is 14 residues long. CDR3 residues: CASSSNRENQPQHF. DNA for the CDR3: TGTGCCAGCAGTTCAAACCGGGAGAATCAGCCCCAGCATTTT.

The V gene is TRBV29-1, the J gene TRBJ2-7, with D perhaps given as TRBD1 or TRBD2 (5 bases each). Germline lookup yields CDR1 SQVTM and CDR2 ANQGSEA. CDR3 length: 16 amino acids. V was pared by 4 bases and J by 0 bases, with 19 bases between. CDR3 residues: CSVGGVGGPSSYEQYF. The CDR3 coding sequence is TGCAGCGTTGGAGGGGTTGGAGGACCGAGCTCCTACGAGCAGTACTTC.

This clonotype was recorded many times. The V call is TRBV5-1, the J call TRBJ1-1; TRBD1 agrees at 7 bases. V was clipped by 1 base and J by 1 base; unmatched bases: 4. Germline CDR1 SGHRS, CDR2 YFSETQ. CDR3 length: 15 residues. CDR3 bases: TGCGCCAGCAGCTTGTCCGGGACAGAGAACACTGAAGCTTTCTTT. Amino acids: CASSLSGTENTEAFF.